Following are 23 T cell receptor beta chains from one sample sequenced in a study of CD8 T cells in ankylosing spondylitis. Study findings and constraints: About 8 highly homologous variants made up a TCR beta motif that seemed to typify ankylosing spondylitis blood.

TCRdb reprocessed the 5' RACE reads with MiXCR, giving one entry per CDR3 protein. This sample has more than 400,000 distinct CDR3 sequences; about 5% occur once, and the top ten carry roughly 3.5%. No antigens are known for them. The sample comprised blood, either unsorted or a sorted T cell fraction (not recorded which). Every receptor here comes from a male donor with ankylosing spondylitis.

This clonotype showed up just a few times. The chain joins TRBV18 to TRBJ2-1; D may be TRBD2 (5 bases). The CDR3 runs to 15 residues. The ends were cut back, 2 bases at V and 2 bases at J, with 10 bases in the middle. CDR1 KGHSH and CDR2 LQKENI come from the germline V gene. CDR3 nucleotide sequence: TGTGCCAGCTCACCAGCCGGGGTGGCCTACAATGAGCAGTTCTTC. This encodes CASSPAGVAYNEQFF. The variable domain in full, completed from reference TRBV18 and TRBJ2-1, reads NAGVMQNPRHLVRRRGQEARLRCSPMKGHSHVYWYRQLPEEGLKFMVYLQKENIIDESGMPKERFSAEFPKEGPSILRIQQVVRGDSAAYFCASSPAGVAYNEQFFGPGTRLTVL.

This clonotype was seen a few times. The J gene is TRBJ2-2, the V gene TRBV10-3; D is uncertain. V lost 2 bases to trimming and J lost 4 bases, with 8 bases between them. From germline, CDR1 is ENHRY and CDR2 SYGVKD. The CDR3 length is 14 residues. The CDR3 sequence: CAISEQATTGELFF. The DNA for the CDR3 is TGTGCCATCAGTGAGCAGGCTACCACCGGGGAGCTGTTTTTT.

Only a few counts were recorded for this clonotype. The chain employs TRBV6-1 and TRBJ2-2; TRBD1 matches 9 bases. CDR1 and CDR2 (germline): MNHNS, SASEGT. Germline trimming cut 6 bases from V and 6 bases from J; bases unmatched to any gene: 17. The CDR3 is made up of 18 amino acids. The CDR3 DNA follows: TGTGCCAGCAGGCGACTAGTAAATACAGGGGGCGAGGCCGGGGAGCTGTTTTTT. As protein: CASRRLVNTGGEAGELFF.

V and J are TRBV7-9 and TRBJ2-3; D is uncertain. From germline, CDR1 is SEHNR and CDR2 FQNEAQ (reference sequence). The CDR3 is 12 amino acids. With 7 bases removed from V and 5 bases from J, the gap between germline ends came to 10 bases. The CDR3 nucleotides read TGTGCCAGCATCCCCGTGGGAGATACGCAGTATTTT. Encoded protein: CASIPVGDTQYF.

In this sample, this clonotype turned up many times. The chain couples TRBV12-3 or TRBV12-4 to TRBJ1-1; 7 bases are shared with TRBD1. The CDR3 extends over 13 amino acids. V trimming: 5 bases; J trimming: 10 bases; junction bases outside the gene matches: 10. CDR3 region: CASSPGTAGGAFF. For the CDR3, the DNA is TGTGCCAGCAGTCCCGGGACAGCCGGGGGAGCTTTCTTT.

This clonotype was seen many times. CDR3 sequence (DNA): TGTGCCATCAGTGAGGGGGCCGTCGATGAGCAGTTCTTC. It specifies CAISEGAVDEQFF. The rearrangement joins TRBV10-3 to TRBJ2-1, with D possibly TRBD1 on 5 matching bases. CDR1 is ENHRY and CDR2 is SYGVKD in the germline V gene. Trimming cost V 2 bases and J 8 bases, with 10 bases left between them. This CDR3 spans 13 amino acids.

This clonotype was seen at least ten times. The V and J genes are TRBV29-1 and TRBJ2-1, with 9 nucleotides matching TRBD2. CDR1 is SQVTM and CDR2 is ANQGSEA in the germline V gene. CDR3 size: 13 residues. Trimming took 7 bases from V and 1 from J; bases not matched to a gene: 2. In DNA, the CDR3 is TGCAGCGCGCGGGAGGGATCCTACAATGAGCAGTTCTTC. Translated, it gives CSAREGSYNEQFF.

Ten or more counts support this clonotype. The chain uses TRBV5-1 and TRBJ1-1, with D unresolved. V was trimmed by 1 base and J by 5 bases, leaving 15 bases between them. The CDR3 extends over 15 amino acids. Germline lookup yields CDR1 SGHRS and CDR2 YFSETQ. As DNA, the CDR3 is TGCGCCAGCAGCTTGTCACCGGGCGGAGGAACTGAAGCTTTCTTT. This gives the protein CASSLSPGGGTEAFF.

This clonotype was picked up many times. The CDR3 nucleotides read TGTGCCAGCAGTTACCAAAAACCGGGACATCACTCCTACGAGCAGTACTTC. It encodes CASSYQKPGHHSYEQYF. V and J are TRBV6-5 and TRBJ2-7; D perhaps matches TRBD1 (6 bases). The CDR3 consists of 17 residues. Trimming stripped 2 bases from V and 0 bases from J, with 17 bases between. The germline V gene has CDR1 MNHEY and CDR2 SVGAGI.

This clonotype was observed at least ten times. This chain joins TRBV20-1 and TRBJ2-1, with TRBD2 matching over 12 bases. The ends lost 3 bases at V and 7 bases at J; junction bases unmatched: 1. Germline V CDR1 and CDR2: DFQATT, SNEGSKA (reference sequence). The CDR3 is 13 amino acids. DNA for the CDR3: TGCAGTGCTAGGACTAGCGGGAGTAATGAGCAGTTCTTC. It is translated as CSARTSGSNEQFF.

This clonotype was seen ten or more times. The rearrangement uses TRBV12-3 or TRBV12-4 and TRBJ1-2; 8 bases are shared with TRBD1. The CDR3 totals 12 residues. Trimming cost V 7 bases and J 7 bases; bases outside gene matches: 5. DNA for the CDR3: TGTGCCAGCAACCGACAGGGGTTTGGCTACACCTTC. It specifies CASNRQGFGYTF.

This clonotype was detected only a few times. The rearrangement joins TRBV7-9 to TRBJ2-7, with a weak D call TRBD2 (6 bases). The CDR3 is made up of 17 amino acids. The germline V gene encodes CDR1 SEHNR and CDR2 FQNEAQ (reference sequence). Trimming pared 1 base from V and 3 bases from J, leaving 19 bases between. The CDR3 bases are TGTGCCAGCAGCTTAGAAGGTATGCGGGGACCGCACTACGAGCAGTACTTC. Residues: CASSLEGMRGPHYEQYF.

This clonotype has at least ten counts. The rearrangement links TRBV20-1 to TRBJ2-5, with no clear D. CDR1 DFQATT and CDR2 SNEGSKA come from the germline V gene (reference sequence). This CDR3 has 14 residues. Written as DNA, the CDR3 is TGCAGCACCTCAGTGGGGAACTTCCAAGAGACCCAGTACTTC. Its translation: CSTSVGNFQETQYF.

In its sample, this clonotype was seen many times. This sequence joins TRBV21-1 and TRBJ1-5; TRBD1 is taken as the D call from the table, unchecked against the DNA. TRBV21-1 is a pseudogene locus. The CDR3 sequence is 16 residues long. The CDR3 protein is CASSKGGRGRGQPQHF. The DNA for the CDR3 is TGTGCCAGCAGCAAAGGAGGAAGGGGTAGGGGCCAGCCCCAGCATTTT.

This clonotype showed up many times. V gene TRBV5-1 combines with J gene TRBJ2-1; TRBD1 agrees at 9 bases. Germline values: CDR1 SGHRS, CDR2 YFSETQ. The CDR3 is 14 residues long. V lost 4 bases, J lost 9 bases, and 8 bases stayed unmatched. The CDR3 loop reads CASSPRTGVREQFF. CDR3 nucleotides: TGCGCCAGCAGCCCTCGGACAGGGGTCCGTGAGCAGTTCTTC.

Ten or more counts support this clonotype. This chain connects TRBV11-2 to TRBJ2-2; TRBD1 is a possible D gene (5 bases). The CDR3 contains 14 residues. Germline V CDR1 and CDR2: SGHAT, FQNNGV. With 6 bases removed from V and 3 bases from J, the gap between germline ends came to 11 bases. In nucleotides, the CDR3 is TGTGCCAGCAGATGGACATATGACACCGGGGAGCTGTTTTTT. As protein: CASRWTYDTGELFF.

This clonotype has ten or more counts. The chain uses TRBV5-1 and TRBJ2-3, with 8 bases matching TRBD2. Trimming cost V 4 bases and J 4 bases; bases outside gene matches: 11. This CDR3 contains 16 residues. From germline, CDR1 is SGHRS and CDR2 YFSETQ. For the CDR3, the DNA is TGCGCCAGCAGCGTTCCCAGCGGGGGAGATCCAGATACGCAGTATTTT. It codes for CASSVPSGGDPDTQYF.

This clonotype was seen ten or more times. The gene calls are TRBV7-2 and TRBJ1-2; 12 bases are a match to TRBD1. Germline CDR1 SGHTA, CDR2 FQGNSA. Trimming removed 2 bases from V and 4 bases from J; junction bases left unmatched: 5. The CDR3 extends over 16 amino acids. The CDR3 DNA reads as TGTGCCAGCAGCTTATCGGGGACAGGGGGCGGCTATGGCTACACCTTC. Its translation: CASSLSGTGGGYGYTF.

This clonotype showed up many times. The chain uses TRBV7-8 and TRBJ1-2; D possibly corresponds to TRBD1 (5 bases). The CDR3 runs 16 residues. Deletions cut 0 bases from V and 3 bases from J, with 14 bases between. CDR1 is SGHVS, CDR2 FQNEAQ, per germline. The CDR3, as DNA: TGTGCCAGCAGCTTAGCGCAACCGACAGCACACTATGGCTACACCTTC. This codes for CASSLAQPTAHYGYTF. Based on the CDR3 plus reference TRBV7-8 and TRBJ1-2, the full variable domain is GAGVSQSPRYKVAKRGQDVALRCDPISGHVSLFWYQQALGQGPEFLTYFQNEAQLDKSGLPSDRFFAERPEGSVSTLKIQRTQQEDSAVYLCASSLAQPTAHYGYTFGSGTRLTVV.

In its sample, this clonotype was seen many times. The chain joins TRBV9 to TRBJ2-7, with D possibly matching TRBD2 (5 bases). Trimming shortened V by 0 bases and J by 4 bases, and 14 bases separated the two germline ends. The CDR3 is 15 residues long. Germline assignment: CDR1 SGDLS and CDR2 YYNGEE. This CDR3 reads CASSVGAPGIYEQYF. The CDR3 bases are TGTGCCAGCAGCGTAGGTGCCCCGGGGATTTACGAGCAGTACTTC.

This clonotype appeared many times. V usage is TRBV28 and J usage is TRBJ2-7, with D unclear. Deletions cut 4 bases from V and 3 bases from J, with 7 bases between. Per the germline V gene, CDR1 is MDHEN and CDR2 is SYDVKM. The CDR3 consists of 12 residues. DNA of the CDR3: TGTGCCAGCAGTTCGACCGTCTACGAGCAGTACTTC. It codes for CASSSTVYEQYF.

The table lists this clonotype with many counts. The chain employs TRBV29-1 and TRBJ1-2; D perhaps matches TRBD1 (5 bases). The CDR3 is 13 amino acids. Germline V gene lookup returns CDR1 SQVTM and CDR2 ANQGSEA. Trimming shortened V by 7 bases and J by 6 bases, and 18 bases separated the two germline ends. CDR3: CSARAGVGDGYTF. The CDR3 nucleotides read TGCAGCGCACGAGCGGGGGTAGGGGATGGCTACACCTTC. Based on the CDR3 plus reference TRBV29-1 and TRBJ1-2, the full variable domain is SAVISQKPSRDICQRGTSLTIQCQVDSQVTMMFWYRQQPGQSLTLIATANQGSEATYESGFVIDKFPISRPNLTFSTLTVSNMSPEDSSIYLCSARAGVGDGYTFGSGTRLTVV.

A word on this clonotype: This clone may be a read error of a much larger clone one base away. This chain uses TRBV15 with TRBJ2-1, with D possibly being TRBD1 or TRBD2 (6 bases each). The CDR3 has 14 residues. The germline V and J ends were trimmed by 2 bases and 5 bases, with 10 bases remaining between them. The germline V gene encodes CDR1 LNHNV and CDR2 YYDKDF (reference sequence). This CDR3 is CATSRRGRDNEQFF. CDR3 in DNA: TGTGCCACCAGCAGACGGGGGCGGGACAATGAGCAGTTCTTC. The variable domain in full, completed from reference TRBV15 and TRBJ2-1, reads DAMVIQNPRYQVTQFGKPVTLSCSQTLNHNVMYWYQQKSSQAPKLLFHYYDKDFNNEADTPDNFQSRRPNTSFCFLDIRSPGLGDTAMYLCATSRRGRDNEQFFGPGTRLTVL.